One T cell receptor beta chain is described in this entry. The entry originates in a study of T cells after yellow fever vaccination. V lost 3 bases, J lost 7 bases, and 7 bases stayed unmatched. This CDR3 region has 16 residues. Germline lookup yields CDR1 LGHNA and CDR2 YSLEER. Template-switching 5'RACE yielded the TCR cDNA; a universal primer site and UMIs were added in the process. MiXCR, applied by TCRdb to the 5' RACE reads, yields one record per CDR3 protein. Altogether 300,000 or so distinct CDR3 sequences are present, roughly 6.8% being singletons, with the ten largest covering about a sixth.

The origin of this receptor is a man aged 18 to 30 who received the YFV17D yellow fever vaccine. The V gene is TRBV4-3, the J gene TRBJ2-2; 11 bases fit TRBD2. This sample comprised PBMCs, obtained about 49 days after the first yellow fever vaccination. The CDR3 DNA reads TGCGCCAGCAGCCAGCTTAGCGGGGGGGCTGTCGGGGAGCTGTTTTTT. Amino acid sequence: CASSQLSGGAVGELFF.